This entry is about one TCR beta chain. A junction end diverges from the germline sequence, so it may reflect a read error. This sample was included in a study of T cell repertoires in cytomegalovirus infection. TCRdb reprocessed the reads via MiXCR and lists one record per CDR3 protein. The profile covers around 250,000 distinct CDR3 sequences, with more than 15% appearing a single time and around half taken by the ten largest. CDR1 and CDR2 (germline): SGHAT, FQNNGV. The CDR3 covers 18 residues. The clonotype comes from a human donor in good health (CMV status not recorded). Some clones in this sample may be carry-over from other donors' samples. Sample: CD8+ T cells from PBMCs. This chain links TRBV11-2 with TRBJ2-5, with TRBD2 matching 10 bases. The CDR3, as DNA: TGTGCCAGCAGCTTAAGGGCTAGCGGGGGCTGGTACCAAGAGACCCGGTACTTC. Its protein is CASSLRASGGWYQETRYF. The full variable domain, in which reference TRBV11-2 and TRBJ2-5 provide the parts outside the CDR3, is EAGVAQSPRYKIIEKRQSVAFWCNPISGHATLYWYQQILGQGPKLLIQFQNNGVVDDSQLPKDRFSAERLKGVDSTLKIQPAKLEDSAVYLCASSLRASGGWYQETRYFGPGTRLLVL.